This T cell receptor beta chain was recorded in a study of immune evolution from preneoplasia to lung adenocarcinoma. Study results and limitations: Clonality was highest in normal lung, lower in later-stage lesions apparently.

TCRdb's table, derived via immunoSEQ multiplex PCR, lists solely in-frame clones and lacks some. This sample has about 4,000 clones, with about three quarters found just once. V lost 8 bases, J lost 4 bases, and 8 bases lay in between. This CDR3 has 11 residues. Germline-derived CDR1 and CDR2 are SGHAT and FQNNGV. This clone was recorded only once. No antigen is known for it. The sequenced sample was FFPE minimally invasive lung adenocarcinoma tissue. This receptor was obtained from a person aged 65 to 85 with lung adenocarcinoma. The chain recombines TRBV11-2 with TRBJ2-5; D is ambiguous. This chain's CDR3 is CASANGETQYF. The CDR3 coding sequence is TGTGCCAGCGCAAACGGAGAGACCCAGTACTTC.